This T cell receptor beta chain stems from a study of T cell changes during pregnancy in multiple sclerosis. TCRdb keeps only in-frame clones here, not all; method: immunoSEQ multiplex PCR. The data show 69,000 or so clones, with around nine tenths seen just once and about 0.3% held by the top ten. This TCR was recovered from a female donor in good health, enrolled as a control in a pregnancy study. Specimen: CD4+ T cells from peripheral blood mononuclear cells, collected in the third trimester of pregnancy.

This CDR3 reads CSVQEGPEAFF. The CDR3 DNA sequence: TGCAGCGTCCAAGAGGGCCCTGAAGCTTTCTTT. The rearrangement links TRBV29-1 to TRBJ1-1; D unclear. CDR1 SQVTM and CDR2 ANQGSEA come from the germline V gene. The length of the CDR3 is 11 residues. V shed 6 bases and J shed 6 bases, with 11 bases lying between them.